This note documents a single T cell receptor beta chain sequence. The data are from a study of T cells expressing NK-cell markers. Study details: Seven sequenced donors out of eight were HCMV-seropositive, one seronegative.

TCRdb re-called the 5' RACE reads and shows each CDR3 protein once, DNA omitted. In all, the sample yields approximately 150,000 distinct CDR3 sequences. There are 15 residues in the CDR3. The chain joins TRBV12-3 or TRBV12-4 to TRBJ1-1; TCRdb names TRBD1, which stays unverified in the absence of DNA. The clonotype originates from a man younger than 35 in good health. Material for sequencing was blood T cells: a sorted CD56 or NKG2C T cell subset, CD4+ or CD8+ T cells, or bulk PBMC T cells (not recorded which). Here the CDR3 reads CASSRSGTGNTEAFF.